This T cell receptor beta chain was captured by sequencing in a study of T cell changes during pregnancy in multiple sclerosis. V dropped 2 bases and J dropped 4; count of bases not matched to a gene: 4. Germline V CDR1 and CDR2: MNHNS, SASEGT. The CDR3 has 15 amino acids. Method: immunoSEQ multiplex PCR; TCRdb's copy keeps in-frame clones and lacks some. This sample has 30,000 to 40,000 clones, with around 90% found just once. The origin of this receptor is a female donor with multiple sclerosis, enrolled in a pregnancy study. The sample here was CD8+ T cells from peripheral blood mononuclear cells, taken in the third trimester of pregnancy. This chain uses TRBV6-1 with TRBJ2-2, with 7 bases lining up with TRBD1. The DNA for the CDR3 is TGTGCCAGCAGTGAACTACAGGGGTCCACCGGGGAGCTGTTTTTT. It yields the protein CASSELQGSTGELFF.